A selection of T cell receptor beta chains follows, all from one sample in a study of regulatory T cells in long-lasting Graves disease. In TCRdb, the multiplex PCR reads were re-called with MiXCR into one record per CDR3 protein. Of 350,000 to 450,000 distinct CDR3 sequences detected, approximately 10% appear once; the ten largest clones hold around 18%. These same data were also listed under a study on T cells in Graves' hyperthyroidism and ophthalmopathy.

Here the sequenced sample was peripheral blood mononuclear cells (PBMCs), taken at new diagnosis, from a patient treated with antithyroid drugs. These receptors originate from a woman younger than 35 with Graves disease. Both conserved end residues are part of each CDR3. The D gene is left open where the match is weak. Clone sizes are given selectively: once, few, many, or a class where the clone is expanded.

j_call	d_call	v_call	clone_size	cdr3_nt	cdr3_aa
TRBJ2-2	TRBD1	TRBV29-1	NA	TGCAGCGTTGAAGTGGGGACAGGCCCCACCGGGGAGCTGTTTTTT	CSVEVGTGPTGELFF
TRBJ2-1	NA	TRBV28	many	TGTGCCAGCAGGGAGTATACGGTGGTGGGAGAGCAGATCTTC	CASREYTVVGEQIF
TRBJ2-1	TRBD2	TRBV27	NA	TGTGCCAGCAGTTTCGGGGGGACCGCAGGCAATGAGCAGTTCTTC	CASSFGGTAGNEQFF
TRBJ2-2	TRBD2	TRBV19	few	TGTGCCAGTAGTCCCGCGCCGGGACTAGCCCCCGGGGAGCTGTTTTTT	CASSPAPGLAPGELFF
TRBJ2-1	NA	TRBV20-1	many	TGCAGTGCTAGAGATTACGGCGGGCCGAGCTCCTACAATGAGCAGTTCTTC	CSARDYGGPSSYNEQFF
TRBJ2-1	TRBD2	TRBV6-9	few	TGTGCCAGCAGTTACCTTAGCGGGAGTGCGTTCTTC	CASSYLSGSAFF
TRBJ2-7	TRBD2	TRBV28	NA	TGTGCCAGCAGTTACACGCGGGGACTAGCGGGAGAATACGAGCAGTACTTC	CASSYTRGLAGEYEQYF
TRBJ1-6	NA	TRBV20-1	many	TGCAGTGCTAGAGATCACGTGACAGGTTCCAATTCACCCCTCCACTTT	CSARDHVTGSNSPLHF
TRBJ1-3	NA	TRBV12-3/TRBV12-4	NA	TGTGCCAGCAGGCGTAGGGTCCTAGAACGCTCTGGAAACACCATATATTTT	CASRRRVLERSGNTIYF
TRBJ1-1	NA	TRBV6-5	many	TGTGCCAGCAGTTACCTGACCCCCGGGGGCGCTGAAGCTTTCTTT	CASSYLTPGGAEAFF
TRBJ1-2	TRBD1	TRBV6-1	many	TGTGCCAGTGCTACAGGGGCGGGCGGCTACACCTTC	CASATGAGGYTF
TRBJ2-1	NA	TRBV5-6	many	TGTGCCAGCAGCTTGGCGCTAGGAGATGAGCAGTTCTTC	CASSLALGDEQFF
TRBJ2-6	NA	TRBV10-3	many	TGTGCCATCAAAGGCCTGGCGGGGATTAACTCCTCTGGGGCCAACGTCCTGACTTTC	CAIKGLAGINSSGANVLTF
TRBJ2-7	NA	TRBV6-9	many	TGTGCCAGCAGTTACTCGAACGGGGCCTCCTACGAGCAGTACTTC	CASSYSNGASYEQYF
TRBJ2-7	NA	TRBV20-1	NA	TGCAGTGCTAGAGATCTTACCATCTCCTACGAGCAGTACTTC	CSARDLTISYEQYF
TRBJ2-1	NA	TRBV20-1	few	TGCAGTGCTAGAGTATCGGCAGGGTACAATGAGCAGTTCTTC	CSARVSAGYNEQFF
TRBJ1-4	NA	TRBV12-3/TRBV12-4	many	TGTGCCAGCAGTTTTTGGGGGATTGGAGAAAAACTGTTTTTT	CASSFWGIGEKLFF
TRBJ2-7	NA	TRBV28	many	TGTGCCAGCAGTCCGCAGGGACCCCACCTAGGTCTCGACGAGCAGTACTTC	CASSPQGPHLGLDEQYF
TRBJ2-3	NA	TRBV2	many	TGTGCCAGCAGTGAAGACTTCACAGATACGCAGTATTTT	CASSEDFTDTQYF
TRBJ1-1	TRBD1	TRBV6-1	many	TGTGCCAGCAGGGAAGAGGACAGGGCCTTTCTTACTGAAGCTTTCTTT	CASREEDRAFLTEAFF
TRBJ1-2	TRBD1	TRBV4-1	NA	TGCGCCAGCAGCGCCCGACAGGGGGCAGGTTATGGCTACACCTTC	CASSARQGAGYGYTF
TRBJ2-3	TRBD2	TRBV7-9	many	TGTGCCAGCAGCTTACTAGCGGGATTCAGGACAGATACGCAGTATTTT	CASSLLAGFRTDTQYF
TRBJ2-3	TRBD2	TRBV9	few	TGTGCCAGCAGCGTACTAGCGGACAACACAGATACGCAGTATTTT	CASSVLADNTDTQYF
TRBJ2-1	TRBD1	TRBV6-1	many	TGTGCCAGCAGTCCCGTCGGGACAGGGGTTTTCTTC	CASSPVGTGVFF
TRBJ2-5	TRBD1	TRBV3-1	many	TGTGCCAGCCAAAGGGACAGGGAAAAGACCCAGTACTTC	CASQRDREKTQYF
TRBJ2-2	TRBD2	TRBV29-1	many	TGCAGCGTTCAGCGGGGGGGCGACACCGGGGAGCTGTTTTTT	CSVQRGGDTGELFF
TRBJ1-6	NA	TRBV12-3/TRBV12-4	many	TGTGCCAGCAGTACGTGGGCCGGTAATTCACCCCTCCACTTT	CASSTWAGNSPLHF